This T cell receptor beta chain was identified during a study of blood T cell repertoires in COVID-19 (dated by TCRdb to the early 2020s). For the wider study: Samples from collaborators originated in the United States, Italy and Spain and spanned both the acute and convalescent phases of COVID-19. A de-identified subject ID, COVID-19 status, age in years and sex were almost always included in the sample metadata. Where available, HLA class I and class II types were obtained from metadata supplied by the sample provider rather than from assay-based typing. A freely available public database, intended as a resource for researchers studying the immune response to SARS-CoV-2, is where the repertoires were released. Subjects who had been exposed to COVID-19, were actively infected with it, or had recovered from it provided the deeply sampled blood TCRbeta repertoires that made up the dataset. The material from the prospective study consisted of cDNA or gDNA derived from T cells, B-cell-depleted T cells, or PBMCs. The samples were drawn from the first 160 participants of the ongoing ImmuneRACE study and from 950 to 1,500 subjects provided by 6 global collaborators.

Each collaborating institution followed its own protocols to collect whole blood in K2EDTA tubes. For TCRbeta analysis, collaborator samples were shipped as frozen whole blood, as isolated PBMCs, or as DNA extracted from either sample type. TCRbeta CDR3 regions were amplified from genomic DNA by means of the immunoSEQ Assay, a bias-controlled multiplex PCR. The paper's processing steps were these. The number of nucleated cells in each sample was estimated from the amplification of reference gene primers within the assay. To quantify the absolute abundance of each unique TCRbeta CDR3 rearrangement, sequence reads were collapsed and filtered. For each sample, productive Simpson clonality was calculated as the square root of Simpson's diversity index across productive rearrangements. TCRdb provides this immuneACCESS table in a form limited to in-frame rearrangements. Some clones are lacking; in checked studies, under half of them reflect an unresolved V gene, and why the rest are absent is not known. V, J and clone size reflect that table, while D and trimming were determined from the DNA. The sample has some 110,000 clones on record, around 86% of them singletons. 6.5% to 10% of the sample lies in the top ten.

The cysteine opens and the phenylalanine closes a CDR3 of 16 amino acids. Kept here is only the CDR3 DNA, which spans 48 bases and is read in frame from base 1. The germline V gene (reference sequence) gives CDR1 as LGHDT and CDR2 as YNNKEL. Ends trimmed: V by 4 bases, J by 5 bases; bases unmatched to a gene: 7. Overall study results and their limits: The amount of clinical and demographic metadata varied by source and participant and was provided uncurated.

A word on this clone: Its target antigen remains unknown. It has no much larger one-base neighbor in the sample; base qualities were not kept.

This TCR derives from a man between 65 and 79 years old with acute or convalescent COVID-19. The sequenced sample was peripheral blood. This receptor chain uses TRBV3-1 (or the pseudogene TRBV3-2) and TRBJ2-2; TRBD1 matches 10 bases in the middle. The sequenced DNA is TGTGCCAGCAGCCTGGGGACAGGGGTTCGAACCGGGGAGCTGTTTTTT. Its coded protein is CASSLGTGVRTGELFF.